This passage covers 22 T cell receptor beta chains from one sample sequenced in a study of Graves' ophthalmopathy and Graves' hyperthyroidism. Researchers took RNA transcripts and amplified TCR beta CDR3 regions from them. HTBI primers were used in a first-round RT-PCR, which preceded a second-round multiplex PCR. TCRdb reprocessed the multiplex PCR reads with MiXCR, giving one entry per CDR3 protein. The table has about 740,000 distinct CDR3 sequences, roughly 40% seen once. Material for sequencing was peripheral blood. The receptors were sampled from an adult man with Graves' ophthalmopathy.

This clonotype has ten or more counts. This chain connects TRBV7-9 to TRBJ1-3; D is uncertain. The CDR3 spans 13 residues. Germline assignment: CDR1 SEHNR and CDR2 FQNEAQ (reference sequence). The V and J ends lost 2 bases and 3 bases respectively, with 5 bases between them. CDR3 in DNA: TGTGCCAGCAGCTTATTAGTTGGAAACACCATATATTTT. Translating gives CASSLLVGNTIYF.

The table lists this clonotype with a few counts. The chain links TRBV25-1 to TRBJ2-7; tentatively, D is TRBD1 (6 bases). Germline assignment: CDR1 MGHDK and CDR2 SYGVNS. This CDR3 comprises 13 residues. Trimming stripped 6 bases from V and 4 bases from J, with 13 bases between. The CDR3 protein is CASRNPTGYEQYF. CDR3 nucleotide sequence: TGTGCCAGCAGAAACCCAACAGGGTACGAGCAGTACTTC.

This chain links TRBV20-1 with TRBJ2-5; tentative D call: TRBD2 (5 bases). V gave up 3 bases and J gave up 4 bases, with 18 bases separating them. Germline V lookup: CDR1 DFQATT, CDR2 SNEGSKA (reference sequence). The CDR3 is 15 residues long. This CDR3 reads CSARPLVLSGETQYF. Written as DNA, the CDR3 is TGCAGTGCTAGGCCACTAGTTCTCTCGGGAGAGACCCAGTACTTC.

This clonotype was detected many times. The chain joins TRBV7-2 to TRBJ1-2; TRBD1 matches at 10 bases. Trimming took 5 bases from V and 3 from J; bases not matched to a gene: 6. Germline V gene sequence: CDR1 SGHTA, CDR2 FQGNSA. The CDR3 is made up of 15 amino acids. CDR3 DNA sequence: TGTGCCAGCAGCAAGACAGGGGGCGCTGACTATGGCTACACCTTC. The encoded protein is CASSKTGGADYGYTF.

This clonotype was recorded a few times. This rearrangement joins TRBV20-1 to TRBJ1-5, with a tentative D call TRBD1 (5 bases). This CDR3 has 16 amino acids. V dropped 6 bases and J dropped 5 bases, with 23 bases sitting between them. CDR1 is DFQATT, CDR2 SNEGSKA, per germline (reference sequence). CDR3 bases: TGCAGTGCGAGCAACAATCAGGGAAGAGGATATCAGCCCCAGCATTTT. It yields the protein CSASNNQGRGYQPQHF.

This chain joins TRBV12-3 or TRBV12-4 and TRBJ1-3; D remains unclear. The CDR3 length is 16 residues. V was shortened by 1 base and J by 2 bases, with 12 bases between the two germline ends. CDR3 coding DNA: TGTGCCAGCAGTTTAGATACGGGCCCGACTGGAAACACCATATATTTT. This codes for CASSLDTGPTGNTIYF.

The chain carries TRBV7-9 and TRBJ1-2; a possible D gene is TRBD1 (5 bases). Germline CDR1 is SEHNR and CDR2 is FQNEAQ (reference sequence). The V end lost 5 bases, the J end lost 5 bases, and 21 bases lay between the germline ends. CDR3 length: 16 residues. The CDR3 DNA sequence: TGTGCCAGCAGCCAAGATCTGGGGCAGGTCTGGTATGGCTACACCTTC. This sequence encodes CASSQDLGQVWYGYTF.

This clonotype was picked up a small number of times. The chain links TRBV25-1 to TRBJ2-2; D is perhaps TRBD1 (5 bases). Deletions cut 11 bases from V and 0 bases from J, with 13 bases between. The length of the CDR3 is 14 residues. The V gene's germline CDR1 is MGHDK and CDR2 SYGVNS. This CDR3 is CAWSRQTNTGELFF. For the CDR3, the DNA is TGTGCCTGGAGTCGACAGACGAACACCGGGGAGCTGTTTTTT.

The CDR3 bases are TGTGCCAGCAGCTTAAACAAACTGCCGAACACTGAAGCTTTCTTT. This gives the protein CASSLNKLPNTEAFF. The rearrangement uses TRBV11-2 and TRBJ1-1; D unclear. Germline V gene data show CDR1 as SGHAT and CDR2 as FQNNGV. V was shortened by 2 bases and J by 1 base, with 11 bases between the two germline ends. CDR3 length: 15 residues.

Ten or more counts support this clonotype. The chain uses TRBV9 and TRBJ1-1; D ambiguous. V gave up 0 bases and J gave up 1 base, with 10 bases separating them. Germline lookup yields CDR1 SGDLS and CDR2 YYNGEE. The CDR3 spans 15 residues. The CDR3 coding sequence is TGTGCCAGCAGCGTAGCCCCAACCCCGAACACTGAAGCTTTCTTT. Its translation is CASSVAPTPNTEAFF.

The V call is TRBV12-3 or TRBV12-4, the J call TRBJ2-5; 8 bases are shared with TRBD1. J was trimmed by 4 bases and V by 3 bases; bases with no gene match: 13. This CDR3 spans 17 amino acids. CDR3 DNA sequence: TGTGCCAGCAGTTTCGGGTTCGCAGGGGGCGGACGAGAGACCCAGTACTTC. It encodes CASSFGFAGGGRETQYF.

The V and J genes are TRBV29-1 and TRBJ1-2, with 10 positions matching TRBD1. The V gene's germline CDR1 is SQVTM and CDR2 ANQGSEA. Trimming at V came to 7 bases and at J to 8 bases, leaving 10 bases not matched to a gene. The CDR3 has 13 residues. CDR3 sequence (DNA): TGCAGCGCAGCCGGACAGGGGGATGAGGGCTACACCTTC. Its protein is CSAAGQGDEGYTF.

The V and J genes are TRBV25-1 and TRBJ2-7, with TRBD2 matching over 10 bases. The germline gives CDR1 MGHDK, CDR2 SYGVNS. The length of the CDR3 is 14 residues. Here the CDR3 reads CASRTSGVYYEQYF. The CDR3 DNA reads as TGTGCTAGCCGTACTAGCGGGGTTTATTACGAGCAGTACTTC.

The chain carries TRBV9 and TRBJ2-6, with D tentatively TRBD1 or TRBD2 (6 bases each). Trimming pared 4 bases from V and 4 bases from J, leaving 24 bases between. Germline V CDR1 and CDR2: SGDLS, YYNGEE. There are 19 residues in the CDR3. The CDR3 DNA is TGTGCCAGCAGCTCGTCCGGGACACCCCGGGGGTGGGGGGCCAACGTCCTGACTTTC. Translated: CASSSSGTPRGWGANVLTF.

This clonotype was seen ten or more times. J is TRBJ1-1 and V is TRBV7-2; D ambiguous. The germline V gene has CDR1 SGHTA and CDR2 FQGNSA. V shed 7 bases and J shed 11 bases, with 14 bases lying between them. The CDR3 is 11 amino acids. The CDR3 coding sequence is TGTGCCAGCACCGCCCCAAGTTGGGCTTTCTTT. Its protein is CASTAPSWAFF. The variable domain in full, completed from reference TRBV7-2 and TRBJ1-1, reads GAGVSQSPSNKVTEKGKDVELRCDPISGHTALYWYRQSLGQGLEFLIYFQGNSAPDKSGLPSDRFSAERTGGSVSTLTIQRTQQEDSAVYLCASTAPSWAFFGQGTRLTVV.

Comment on this clonotype: This may arise from a read error, as a much more abundant clone is one base away. Because the CDR3 is missing its conserved closing phenylalanine or tryptophan, this is likely a read error. The rearrangement uses TRBV19 and TRBJ1-1, with TRBD1 matching 8 bases. This CDR3 has 14 amino acids. CDR1 and CDR2 from the germline V gene are LNHDA and SQIVND (reference sequence). Trimming took 9 bases from V and 8 from J; bases not matched to a gene: 14. DNA of the CDR3: TGTGCCAGCAGTTTGGGGCAGGGGGCCCGGGAAGCTTTCCTT. It is translated as CASSLGQGAREAFL.

The chain links TRBV2 to TRBJ1-3, with unresolved D. Deletions cut 4 bases from V and 3 bases from J, with 7 bases between. This CDR3 has 13 amino acids. The germline gives CDR1 SNHLY, CDR2 FYNNEI. The chain's CDR3 is CASSGAVGNTIYF. CDR3 sequence (DNA): TGTGCCAGCAGTGGGGCAGTTGGAAACACCATATATTTT. The complete variable domain, with remaining parts taken from reference TRBV2 and TRBJ1-3, reads EPEVTQTPSHQVTQMGQEVILRCVPISNHLYFYWYRQILGQKVEFLVSFYNNEISEKSEIFDDQFSVERPDGSNFTLKIRSTKLEDSAMYFCASSGAVGNTIYFGEGSWLTVV.

This clonotype was seen a single time. The junction differs from germline at one of its ends, possibly a read error. This chain uses TRBV6-4 with TRBJ1-1, with 7 bases lining up with TRBD1. The CDR3 runs to 14 residues. Germline V gene lookup returns CDR1 MRHNA and CDR2 SNTAGT. The CDR3 sequence: CASTDRDTNTEAFF. The CDR3 DNA is TGTGCCAGCACTGACAGGGATACGAACACTGAAGCTTTCTTT.

This clonotype came up a few times. V is TRBV2 and J is TRBJ1-3, with 8 bases identical to TRBD1. V gave up 2 bases and J gave up 2 bases; unmatched junction bases: 5. CDR1 SNHLY and CDR2 FYNNEI come from the germline V gene. There are 16 residues in the CDR3. CDR3 residues: CASSEHRQGTGNTIYF. CDR3 DNA: TGTGCCAGCAGTGAACACCGACAGGGGACTGGAAACACCATATATTTT.

The rearrangement links TRBV19 to TRBJ1-2, with TRBD1 matching 10 bases. The CDR3 runs 15 residues. Unmatched junction bases numbered 4, after V lost 4 bases and J lost 2 bases. CDR1 and CDR2 from the germline V gene are LNHDA and SQIVND (reference sequence). CDR3 loop: CASSTPGQGNYGYTF. In DNA form, the CDR3 reads TGTGCCAGTAGTACCCCGGGACAGGGGAACTATGGCTACACCTTC.

Many counts were recorded for this clonotype. At one boundary the junction diverges from the germline segment, which might be a read error. The CDR3 protein is CAISSRDRDHSF. The DNA for the CDR3 is TGTGCCATCAGTTCCAGGGACAGAGATCACTCCTTC. The V gene is TRBV10-3, the J gene TRBJ1-2; 7 nucleotides line up with TRBD1. The CDR3 consists of 12 residues. Germline V gene data show CDR1 as ENHRY and CDR2 as SYGVKD.

This clonotype was counted once. The chain employs TRBV2 and TRBJ1-5; 9 bases fit TRBD1. Trimming removed 6 bases from V and 7 bases from J; junction bases left unmatched: 4. The germline V gene has CDR1 SNHLY and CDR2 FYNNEI. The CDR3 spans 13 residues. In DNA form, the CDR3 reads TGTGCCAGCAGCGGACAGGGGAAGCAGCCCCAGCATTTT. It codes for CASSGQGKQPQHF. The whole variable domain, remainder taken from reference TRBV2 and TRBJ1-5, is EPEVTQTPSHQVTQMGQEVILRCVPISNHLYFYWYRQILGQKVEFLVSFYNNEISEKSEIFDDQFSVERPDGSNFTLKIRSTKLEDSAMYFCASSGQGKQPQHFGDGTRLSIL.